A selection of T cell receptor beta chains follows, all from one sample in a study of regulatory T cells in long-lasting Graves disease. TCRdb ran MiXCR on the multiplex PCR reads and lists one entry per CDR3 protein. The sample has some 370,000 distinct CDR3 sequences, around 20% seen once. Sample: peripheral blood mononuclear cells (PBMCs), taken when the disease was refractory, from a patient treated with antithyroid drugs. The receptor set was obtained from a female donor with Graves disease. Both conserved end residues are part of each CDR3. D genes are given only for firm matches. Clone size, where shown, is once, few, many, or a class for clones that have expanded.

d_call: TRBD1
j_call: TRBJ1-6
clone_size: .
v_call: TRBV28
cdr3_aa: CASSLRGGNSPLHF
cdr3_nt: TGTGCCAGCAGTTTACGAGGGGGCAATTCACCCCTCCACTTT

d_call: .
j_call: TRBJ2-3
clone_size: .
v_call: TRBV6-9
cdr3_aa: CASSYTSRRTDTQYF
cdr3_nt: TGTGCCAGCAGTTATACATCACGACGCACAGATACGCAGTATTTT

d_call: .
j_call: TRBJ2-7
clone_size: .
v_call: TRBV7-2
cdr3_aa: CASSLRGGDRGEEQYF
cdr3_nt: TGTGCCAGCAGCTTACGGGGGGGCGACAGGGGAGAAGAGCAGTACTTC

d_call: .
j_call: TRBJ2-7
clone_size: few
v_call: TRBV6-5
cdr3_aa: CASSFFGSVYEQYF
cdr3_nt: TGTGCCAGCAGTTTTTTTGGGAGTGTCTACGAGCAGTACTTC

d_call: .
j_call: TRBJ2-2
clone_size: many
v_call: TRBV28
cdr3_aa: CASSLTGDIPNTGELFF
cdr3_nt: TGTGCCAGCAGTTTAACCGGCGACATACCGAACACCGGGGAGCTGTTTTTT

d_call: .
j_call: TRBJ2-7
clone_size: .
v_call: TRBV7-9
cdr3_aa: CASSSDTSLF
cdr3_nt: TGTGCCAGCAGCTCGGACACAAGCCTGTTC

d_call: .
j_call: TRBJ1-6
clone_size: .
v_call: TRBV6-9
cdr3_aa: CASSYRGGNNSPLHF
cdr3_nt: TGTGCCAGCAGTTACCGTGGGGGAAATAATTCACCCCTCCACTTT

d_call: TRBD2
j_call: TRBJ2-2
clone_size: few
v_call: TRBV24-1
cdr3_aa: CATSAKAGGPSTGELFF
cdr3_nt: TGTGCCACCAGTGCCAAAGCGGGAGGGCCTAGCACCGGGGAGCTGTTTTTT

d_call: .
j_call: TRBJ1-1
clone_size: many
v_call: TRBV2
cdr3_aa: CASSDSGSAFF
cdr3_nt: TGTGCCAGCAGTGATTCCGGATCGGCTTTCTTT

d_call: .
j_call: TRBJ2-6
clone_size: few
v_call: TRBV6-2/TRBV6-3
cdr3_aa: CATVRPGANVLTF
cdr3_nt: TGTGCCACCGTGAGGCCTGGGGCCAACGTCCTGACTTTC

d_call: TRBD2
j_call: TRBJ2-1
clone_size: .
v_call: TRBV6-1
cdr3_aa: CASSDRTSAYNEQFF
cdr3_nt: TGTGCCAGCAGTGACAGGACTAGCGCGTACAATGAGCAGTTCTTC

d_call: TRBD1
j_call: TRBJ1-6
clone_size: few
v_call: TRBV7-9
cdr3_aa: CASSYVTGQGNSPLHF
cdr3_nt: TGTGCCAGCAGCTACGTTACGGGACAGGGAAACTCACCCCTCCACTTT

d_call: TRBD2
j_call: TRBJ2-1
clone_size: few
v_call: TRBV27
cdr3_aa: CASSLRTGLAGVPNEQFF
cdr3_nt: TGTGCCAGCAGTTTACGAACAGGACTAGCGGGAGTCCCCAATGAGCAGTTCTTC

d_call: .
j_call: TRBJ2-7
clone_size: few
v_call: TRBV3-2
cdr3_aa: CASSREGQGGEQYF
cdr3_nt: TGTGCCAGCAGCCGGGAAGGACAGGGAGGCGAGCAGTACTTC

d_call: .
j_call: TRBJ2-7
clone_size: many
v_call: TRBV6-2/TRBV6-3
cdr3_aa: CASSYSDPSYEQYF
cdr3_nt: TGTGCCAGCAGTTACTCGGACCCCTCTTACGAGCAGTACTTC

d_call: .
j_call: TRBJ2-5
clone_size: many
v_call: TRBV7-9
cdr3_aa: CASSFSEIQETQYF
cdr3_nt: TGTGCCAGCAGCTTTTCAGAGATACAAGAGACCCAGTACTTC

d_call: TRBD1
j_call: TRBJ2-7
clone_size: .
v_call: TRBV7-2
cdr3_aa: CASSGRGPTYEQYF
cdr3_nt: TGTGCCAGCAGTGGAAGGGGGCCGACCTACGAGCAGTACTTC

d_call: .
j_call: TRBJ2-2
clone_size: few
v_call: TRBV12-3/TRBV12-4
cdr3_aa: CASRKDRSTGELFF
cdr3_nt: TGTGCCAGCAGGAAAGACAGGAGCACCGGGGAGCTGTTTTTT

d_call: .
j_call: TRBJ1-6
clone_size: few
v_call: TRBV15
cdr3_aa: CATSTRSGANSPLHF
cdr3_nt: TGTGCCACCAGCACCCGGTCAGGGGCCAATTCACCCCTCCACTTT

d_call: TRBD1
j_call: TRBJ1-2
clone_size: many
v_call: TRBV11-2
cdr3_aa: CASSSSSGGGYGYTF
cdr3_nt: TGTGCCAGCAGCTCCAGCTCAGGGGGCGGCTATGGCTACACCTTC

d_call: .
j_call: TRBJ2-1
clone_size: few
v_call: TRBV14
cdr3_aa: CASSHLSYNEQFF
cdr3_nt: TGTGCCAGCAGCCATCTATCATACAATGAGCAGTTCTTC

d_call: TRBD2
j_call: TRBJ2-6
clone_size: few
v_call: TRBV24-1
cdr3_aa: CATTSGNSGANVLTF
cdr3_nt: TGTGCCACGACTAGCGGGAACTCTGGGGCCAACGTCCTGACTTTC

d_call: .
j_call: TRBJ1-5
clone_size: few
v_call: TRBV18
cdr3_aa: CASSPLGGRVDQPQHF
cdr3_nt: TGTGCCAGCTCACCACTCGGGGGAAGGGTTGATCAGCCCCAGCATTTT

d_call: TRBD1
j_call: TRBJ2-7
clone_size: few
v_call: TRBV20-1
cdr3_aa: CSARDLFNTGGVYSDSYEQYF
cdr3_nt: TGCAGTGCTAGAGATCTCTTTAACACAGGGGGCGTGTATTCCGACTCCTACGAGCAGTACTTC

d_call: .
j_call: TRBJ2-7
clone_size: once
v_call: TRBV9
cdr3_aa: CASSVGQGTSYEQYF
cdr3_nt: TGTGCCAGCAGCGTAGGGCAGGGGACCTCCTACGAGCAGTACTTC

d_call: .
j_call: TRBJ1-5
clone_size: many
v_call: TRBV7-2
cdr3_aa: CASSLAGRDQPQHF
cdr3_nt: TGTGCCAGCAGCTTAGCGGGCAGGGATCAGCCCCAGCATTTT

d_call: TRBD2
j_call: TRBJ2-7
clone_size: many
v_call: TRBV28
cdr3_aa: CASGPGGGSYEQYF
cdr3_nt: TGTGCCAGCGGTCCCGGGGGGGGCTCCTACGAGCAGTACTTC

d_call: .
j_call: TRBJ1-2
clone_size: .
v_call: TRBV9
cdr3_aa: CASSVGMGEGLDGYTF
cdr3_nt: TGTGCCAGCAGCGTAGGAATGGGGGAGGGTCTCGATGGCTACACCTTC

d_call: TRBD2
j_call: TRBJ2-5
clone_size: .
v_call: TRBV20-1
cdr3_aa: CSASWLAGLQETQYF
cdr3_nt: TGCAGTGCTAGTTGGCTAGCGGGGCTTCAAGAGACCCAGTACTTC

d_call: TRBD2
j_call: TRBJ2-7
clone_size: many
v_call: TRBV12-3/TRBV12-4
cdr3_aa: CASSPSGGQSYEQYF
cdr3_nt: TGTGCCAGCAGTCCATCGGGAGGTCAGTCCTACGAGCAGTACTTC

d_call: .
j_call: TRBJ2-7
clone_size: once
v_call: TRBV10-3
cdr3_aa: CAISGGVPNEQYF
cdr3_nt: TGTGCCATCAGTGGGGGCGTACCGAACGAGCAGTACTTC

d_call: .
j_call: TRBJ1-2
clone_size: .
v_call: TRBV10-3
cdr3_aa: CAISENRGTLSGYTF
cdr3_nt: TGTGCCATCAGCGAAAATAGGGGCACCTTGAGCGGCTACACCTTC

d_call: .
j_call: TRBJ1-5
clone_size: many
v_call: TRBV3-1
cdr3_aa: CASSPGTPGYQPQHF
cdr3_nt: TGTGCCAGCAGCCCCGGGACCCCAGGTTATCAGCCCCAGCATTTT

d_call: .
j_call: TRBJ2-3
clone_size: .
v_call: TRBV5-1
cdr3_aa: CASSLAFGSGSTDTQYF
cdr3_nt: TGCGCCAGCAGCTTGGCCTTCGGGAGCGGAAGCACAGATACGCAGTATTTT

d_call: TRBD1
j_call: TRBJ2-7
clone_size: .
v_call: TRBV10-3
cdr3_aa: CAISEGTGRPEQYF
cdr3_nt: TGTGCCATCAGTGAAGGGACAGGGCGCCCCGAGCAGTACTTC

d_call: TRBD1
j_call: TRBJ2-5
clone_size: many
v_call: TRBV20-1
cdr3_aa: CSARVGTAQETQYF
cdr3_nt: TGCAGTGCTAGAGTCGGGACAGCACAAGAGACCCAGTACTTC

d_call: .
j_call: TRBJ2-7
clone_size: few
v_call: TRBV7-6
cdr3_aa: CASSTGSSYEQYF
cdr3_nt: TGTGCCAGCAGTACAGGCTCCTCCTACGAGCAGTACTTC

d_call: TRBD1
j_call: TRBJ1-4
clone_size: .
v_call: TRBV4-1
cdr3_aa: CASSQEGTGVTNEKLFF
cdr3_nt: TGCGCCAGCAGCCAAGAGGGAACAGGGGTTACTAATGAAAAACTGTTTTTT

d_call: .
j_call: TRBJ2-7
clone_size: .
v_call: TRBV19
cdr3_aa: CASSKGHLYEQYF
cdr3_nt: TGTGCCAGTAGTAAGGGACATCTGTACGAGCAGTACTTC

d_call: TRBD2
j_call: TRBJ2-3
clone_size: .
v_call: TRBV12-3/TRBV12-4
cdr3_aa: CASSSAGGGSQYF
cdr3_nt: TGTGCCAGCAGTTCCGCGGGGGGAGGATCGCAGTATTTT

d_call: .
j_call: TRBJ1-1
clone_size: few
v_call: TRBV7-9
cdr3_aa: CASSAQTENTEAFF
cdr3_nt: TGTGCCAGCAGCGCCCAGACAGAGAACACTGAAGCTTTCTTT

d_call: .
j_call: TRBJ2-2
clone_size: .
v_call: TRBV24-1
cdr3_aa: CATSDVFKGNTGEPFF
cdr3_nt: TGTGCCACCAGTGACGTCTTCAAGGGGAACACCGGGGAGCCGTTTTTT

d_call: .
j_call: TRBJ1-3
clone_size: .
v_call: TRBV2
cdr3_aa: CASSESRAPVFAGNTIYF
cdr3_nt: TGTGCCAGCAGTGAATCTAGGGCCCCGGTTTTTGCGGGAAACACCATATATTTT

d_call: .
j_call: TRBJ1-1
clone_size: many
v_call: TRBV30
cdr3_aa: CAWNRVTEAFF
cdr3_nt: TGTGCCTGGAACAGAGTTACTGAAGCTTTCTTT

d_call: .
j_call: TRBJ2-4
clone_size: .
v_call: TRBV4-2
cdr3_aa: CASSQDVGSGKNIQYF
cdr3_nt: TGTGCCAGCAGCCAAGATGTAGGGTCGGGCAAAAACATTCAGTACTTC